Described below is a single TCR beta chain sequence and its context. Generated by immunoSEQ multiplex PCR, the TCRdb table keeps only in-frame clones and is missing some. The sample has 300,000 to 350,000 clones, 88% seen once. The data originate from a study of blood T cell repertoires in COVID-19. The ends were cut back, 3 bases at V and 0 bases at J, with 5 bases in the middle. The V gene's germline CDR1 is MDHEN and CDR2 SYDVKM. This CDR3 contains 14 residues. The sample consisted of PBMCs or T cells enriched from blood (not recorded which). The sequence derives from a man aged 30 to 39 who had recovered from COVID-19. The chain links TRBV28 to TRBJ1-4, with unresolved D. The CDR3 nucleotides are TGTGCCAGCAGTTTGGCAGCAACTAATGAAAAACTGTTTTTT. It codes for CASSLAATNEKLFF. Combining the CDR3 with reference TRBV28 and TRBJ1-4 gives the whole variable domain DVKVTQSSRYLVKRTGEKVFLECVQDMDHENMFWYRQDPGLGLRLIYFSYDVKMKEKGDIPEGYSVSREKKERFSLILESASTNQTSMYLCASSLAATNEKLFFGSGTQLSVL.